This is a list of T cell receptor beta chains from one sample in a study of T cells after yellow fever vaccination. A single record per CDR3 protein comes from TCRdb applying MiXCR to the 5' RACE reads. This sample yields some 320,000 distinct CDR3 sequences, of which roughly 4.3% are seen a single time; around 23% belongs to the top ten. The specimen comprised PBMCs, sampled 5 days after the yellow fever booster vaccination. The receptors stem from a young man who received the YFV17D yellow fever vaccine. Both conserved end residues are part of each CDR3. A D gene is named only where the DNA matches it firmly. Size values are once, few and many counts, or a class for expanded clones, and some rows have none.

v_gene	d_gene	abundance	j_gene	CDR3aa	CDR3nt
TRBV9	TRBD2	many	TRBJ2-3	CASSPGLADTDTQYF	TGTGCCAGCAGCCCGGGACTAGCGGACACAGATACGCAGTATTTT
TRBV12-3/TRBV12-4	-	-	TRBJ1-2	CASSQIYRDTPNYGYTF	TGTGCCAGCAGTCAAATTTACCGGGACACACCAAACTATGGCTACACCTTC
TRBV18	-	many	TRBJ1-5	CASRLHPGTQHF	TGTGCCAGCCGGCTTCACCCCGGGACCCAGCATTTT
TRBV7-3	TRBD2	-	TRBJ2-3	CASSSTGLGWTDTQYF	TGTGCCAGCAGCTCAACCGGACTAGGGTGGACAGATACGCAGTATTTT
TRBV18	TRBD1	few	TRBJ2-1	CASSPQRQGVSNEQFF	TGTGCCAGCTCACCACAAAGGCAGGGGGTCTCCAATGAGCAGTTCTTC
TRBV6-4	-	many	TRBJ2-1	CASSDRPGYNEQFF	TGTGCCAGCAGTGACCGCCCGGGGTACAATGAGCAGTTCTTC
TRBV7-2	TRBD2	many	TRBJ2-1	CASSHFRRGGPHNEQFF	TGTGCCAGCAGTCACTTCCGGCGGGGGGGCCCCCACAATGAGCAGTTCTTC
TRBV29-1	-	many	TRBJ2-1	CSVHSGDKTYNEQFF	TGCAGCGTTCATTCTGGGGATAAGACCTACAATGAGCAGTTCTTC
TRBV7-9	-	few	TRBJ1-4	CASSPPRSNEKLFF	TGTGCCAGCAGCCCTCCCAGAAGTAATGAAAAACTGTTTTTT
TRBV20-1	-	many	TRBJ2-4	CSAPRGLNIQYF	TGCAGTGCTCCAAGGGGACTGAACATTCAGTACTTC
TRBV12-3/TRBV12-4	-	-	TRBJ1-1	CASRWPLRGATEAFF	TGTGCCAGCAGATGGCCCTTACGGGGGGCCACTGAAGCTTTCTTT
TRBV7-2	TRBD2	-	TRBJ2-7	CASSPSGADYEQYF	TGTGCCAGCAGCCCGAGCGGGGCTGACTACGAGCAGTACTTC
TRBV6-2/TRBV6-3	TRBD1	many	TRBJ1-5	CASSLTGAADQPQHF	TGTGCCAGCAGTCTTACAGGGGCCGCAGATCAGCCCCAGCATTTT
TRBV25-1	-	-	TRBJ2-5	CASSGDGVQETQYF	TGTGCCAGCAGTGGAGATGGGGTTCAAGAGACCCAGTACTTC
TRBV12-3/TRBV12-4	-	-	TRBJ2-1	CASSLRALRNEQFF	TGTGCCAGCAGTTTGAGGGCGCTCCGAAATGAGCAGTTCTTC